The clone carrying this T cell receptor beta chain came up a few times. V lost 6 bases and J lost 1, with 18 bases in between. The CDR3 is 17 residues long. This sample stems from a study of T cells in Graves' hyperthyroidism and ophthalmopathy. It was RNA transcripts that yielded the amplified TCR beta CDR3 regions. The HTBI set primed first-round TCR CDR3 RT-PCR. One entry per CDR3 protein results from TCRdb running MiXCR on the multiplex PCR reads. The sample includes a few hundred thousand distinct CDR3 sequences, approximately 16% of them seen just once. The genes are TRBV12-3 or TRBV12-4 and TRBJ2-2, with D possibly being TRBD1 (6 bases). The sequence came from a woman in her twenties or thirties with Graves' ophthalmopathy. Sequencing used blood. The CDR3 protein is CASSPRTRGRNTGELFF. The CDR3 DNA sequence: TGTGCCAGCAGCCCCCGAACGAGGGGGAGGAACACCGGGGAGCTGTTTTTT.